These T cell receptor beta chains were read from a single sample in a study of T cells in Graves' hyperthyroidism and ophthalmopathy. TCRdb processed the multiplex PCR reads anew with MiXCR; each CDR3 protein has one entry. The table has about 640,000 distinct CDR3 sequences, around 13% seen once. Specimen: blood. These receptors were taken from a woman aged 50 to 60 with Graves' ophthalmopathy. CDR3s include the opening cysteine and the closing phenylalanine or tryptophan. Each record gives: clone size, V gene, CDR3 protein. Some rows have no size entry. The others give once, few or many, or a class for an expanded clone.

. TRBV4-1 CASSQLEPQNTGELFF
many TRBV11-3 CASSLRVQGPLSYEQYF
. TRBV4-3 CASSREGKGEQYF
few TRBV28 CASTEGGLDNEQFF
. TRBV4-3 CASSPVGQGRGNEQFF
many TRBV20-1 CSARLALPLGEQFF
. TRBV6-2/TRBV6-3 CASSYSTGRKHF
. TRBV5-5 CASSPGLAGAYTDTQYF
few TRBV6-1 CASSERDGLEQYF
. TRBV29-1 CSVARSGTSGYEQYF
. TRBV11-1 CASSFYICSACGRVGEQYF
few TRBV19 CASEKGNLRYQPQHF
. TRBV6-1 CASSETPFGGNEQFF
. TRBV12-3/TRBV12-4 CASNLSSTLGGYTF
many TRBV28 CASSPTAGKLYGYTF
many TRBV6-1 CASRPGHLYGYTF
many TRBV9 CASSVAGVGEAFF
many TRBV7-2 CASSLSRNTGELFF
. TRBV12-5 CASGFGRVEKLFF
many TRBV18 CASSPSGGRGYEQYF
many TRBV29-1 CSVEGQGMNTEAFF
many TRBV7-6 CASSLGRDYPTDTQYF
many TRBV7-2 CASSLEGAGGSYEQYF
. TRBV4-3 CASSQIGQGAEKLFF
. TRBV5-6 CASSFWAARETQYF
many TRBV11-2 CASSPQTSSEQYF
once TRBV2 CASSYRDRGLEAFF
many TRBV20-1 CSARDRTEQYF
many TRBV5-1 CASSLAGQSYEQYF
many TRBV5-1 CASSLGPGGQPQHF
many TRBV4-2 CASSQEGTGRTDTQYF
few TRBV25-1 CASSESKFYTEAFF
few TRBV10-3 CAISGISGELFF
. TRBV11-2 CASSSGLAGRLTGELFF
many TRBV9 CASSAPGQVSDEQFF
. TRBV7-3 CASSPAGGSYYEQYF
few TRBV7-3 CASSPCRDRERNEQFF
few TRBV14 CASRLTGDHEQYF
many TRBV28 CASTLGNTEAFF
many TRBV7-3 CASSRNRNTEAFF
. TRBV20-1 CSARDSGIQYF
many TRBV12-3/TRBV12-4 CASSFEGRGEAFF
many TRBV6-9 CASSYRQGNPYEQYF
. TRBV25-1 CASSAGTSGSSSRNNEQFF
. TRBV4-2 CVSSQVTNTEAFF
many TRBV7-3 CASSLTPLYNEQFF
. TRBV29-1 CSGQTSRRNEQFF
few TRBV19 CASSITKGTEAFF
few TRBV7-3 CASSLIGTGSADTQYF
many TRBV13 CASSPRGSQNTEAFF
few TRBV6-1 CASIPNGIYNEQFF
few TRBV19 CASSIPRAKTYEQYF
many TRBV28 CASSYPPGSGSFDEQFF
. TRBV5-1 CASSWPTLTDTQYF
many TRBV12-3/TRBV12-4 CASSMTGSSLEQYF
many TRBV7-8 CASSSTGAGYEQYF
few TRBV12-3/TRBV12-4 CASKLSGPQHF
many TRBV7-3 CASSWTSGTRETQYF
. TRBV7-3 CASSFGRNAGELFF